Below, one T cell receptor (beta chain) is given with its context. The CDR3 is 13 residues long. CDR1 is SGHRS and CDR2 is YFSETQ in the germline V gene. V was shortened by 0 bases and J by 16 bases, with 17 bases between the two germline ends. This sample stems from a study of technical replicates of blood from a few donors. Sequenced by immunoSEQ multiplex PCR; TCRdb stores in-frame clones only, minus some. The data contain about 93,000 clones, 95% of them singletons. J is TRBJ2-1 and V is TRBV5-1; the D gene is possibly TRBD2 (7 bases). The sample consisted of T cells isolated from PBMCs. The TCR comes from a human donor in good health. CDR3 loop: CASSLEGGRREFF. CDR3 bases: TGCGCCAGCAGCTTGGAGGGGGGGCGCCGCGAATTCTTC.